The rows below give T cell receptor beta chains drawn from one sample of a study of T cell responses to AZD1222 COVID-19 vaccine. The repertoire was sequenced with immunoSEQ multiplex PCR; TCRdb's copy has only in-frame clones and lacks some. This sample has about 96,000 clones; roughly 90% occur once, and the top ten carry about 26%. The sample in question was peripheral blood, obtained on day 0 of AZD1222 vaccination. The receptors derive from an adult in good health. Each CDR3 is given with its conserved first and last residue. The D gene is left open where the match is weak.

v_call: TRBV3-1/TRBV3-2; d_call: TRBD2; j_call: TRBJ2-1; cdr3_aa: CASTRATSGKFYNEQFF; cdr3_nt: TGTGCCAGCACCAGAGCCACTAGCGGGAAATTCTACAATGAGCAGTTCTTC
v_call: TRBV12-3/TRBV12-4; d_call: NA; j_call: TRBJ2-1; cdr3_aa: CASSLTYGYEQFF; cdr3_nt: TGTGCCAGCAGTTTAACTTACGGATATGAGCAGTTCTTC
v_call: TRBV6-2/TRBV6-3; d_call: TRBD2; j_call: TRBJ2-7; cdr3_aa: CASSPPTSGSHEQYF; cdr3_nt: TGTGCCAGCAGCCCTCCGACTAGCGGGAGCCACGAGCAGTACTTC
v_call: TRBV6-5; d_call: NA; j_call: TRBJ2-7; cdr3_aa: CASSYPSGAATYEQYF; cdr3_nt: TGTGCCAGCAGTTACCCCTCTGGGGCAGCCACCTACGAGCAGTACTTC
v_call: TRBV18; d_call: NA; j_call: TRBJ2-1; cdr3_aa: CASSPYTSSYNEQFF; cdr3_nt: TGTGCCAGCTCACCGTACACTAGTTCGTACAATGAGCAGTTCTTC
v_call: TRBV28; d_call: TRBD1; j_call: TRBJ1-1; cdr3_aa: CASSSPGQGAPGLEAFF; cdr3_nt: TGTGCCAGCAGCTCGCCGGGACAGGGGGCGCCGGGACTTGAAGCTTTCTTT
v_call: TRBV14; d_call: NA; j_call: TRBJ1-6; cdr3_aa: CASSQPPANSPLHF; cdr3_nt: TGTGCCAGCAGCCAGCCCCCGGCGAATTCACCCCTCCACTTT
v_call: TRBV12-3/TRBV12-4; d_call: NA; j_call: TRBJ2-5; cdr3_aa: CASSLEVFETQYF; cdr3_nt: TGTGCCAGCAGTTTAGAAGTTTTCGAGACCCAGTACTTC
v_call: TRBV6-4; d_call: TRBD2; j_call: TRBJ2-1; cdr3_aa: CASSDGLAGGRNEQFF; cdr3_nt: TGTGCCAGCAGTGACGGGCTAGCGGGAGGGAGAAATGAGCAGTTCTTC
v_call: TRBV27; d_call: NA; j_call: TRBJ1-5; cdr3_aa: CASKEGPTENQPQHF; cdr3_nt: TGTGCCAGCAAGGAGGGGCCCACTGAGAATCAGCCCCAGCATTTT
v_call: TRBV5-1; d_call: TRBD2; j_call: TRBJ2-7; cdr3_aa: CASSPRGGVTYEQYF; cdr3_nt: TGCGCCAGCAGCCCCCGGGGAGGGGTTACCTACGAGCAGTACTTC
v_call: TRBV28; d_call: NA; j_call: TRBJ2-7; cdr3_aa: CASSSMTGPLEQYF; cdr3_nt: TGTGCCAGCAGTTCGATGACAGGTCCCCTCGAGCAGTACTTC
v_call: TRBV9; d_call: TRBD2; j_call: TRBJ2-3; cdr3_aa: CASSVGGTSGIDTQYF; cdr3_nt: TGTGCCAGCAGCGTTGGGGGGACTAGCGGGATAGATACGCAGTATTTT
v_call: TRBV7-8; d_call: NA; j_call: TRBJ1-4; cdr3_aa: CASSLYSATNEKLFF; cdr3_nt: TGTGCCAGCAGCTTGTACTCTGCAACTAATGAAAAACTGTTTTTT
v_call: TRBV3-1/TRBV3-2; d_call: TRBD2; j_call: TRBJ2-7; cdr3_aa: CASSRGGIAYEQYF; cdr3_nt: TGTGCCAGCAGTCGGGGGGGAATCGCCTACGAGCAGTACTTC
v_call: TRBV4-1; d_call: TRBD1; j_call: TRBJ1-3; cdr3_aa: CASSPRQGAGNTIYF; cdr3_nt: TGCGCCAGCAGCCCAAGACAGGGGGCGGGAAACACCATATATTTT
v_call: TRBV28; d_call: NA; j_call: TRBJ2-7; cdr3_aa: CASSLPGSAYEQYF; cdr3_nt: TGTGCCAGCAGTTTACCCGGGTCTGCCTACGAGCAGTACTTC
v_call: TRBV2; d_call: NA; j_call: TRBJ2-3; cdr3_aa: CASSEGPSRGTQYF; cdr3_nt: TGTGCCAGCAGTGAAGGGCCGTCCAGGGGTACGCAGTATTTT
v_call: TRBV7-9; d_call: NA; j_call: TRBJ2-1; cdr3_aa: CASSLRVNEQFF; cdr3_nt: TGTGCCAGCAGCTTGAGGGTCAATGAGCAGTTCTTC
v_call: TRBV7-3; d_call: TRBD2; j_call: TRBJ2-1; cdr3_aa: CASSLTPSGRNGNEQFF; cdr3_nt: TGTGCCAGCAGCTTAACCCCTAGCGGGAGGAACGGCAATGAGCAGTTCTTC
v_call: TRBV28; d_call: TRBD2; j_call: TRBJ2-7; cdr3_aa: CASERGGTYEQYF; cdr3_nt: TGTGCCAGCGAGCGGGGGGGGACCTACGAGCAGTACTTC
v_call: TRBV7-2; d_call: TRBD2; j_call: TRBJ2-1; cdr3_aa: CASSSRSGSENEQFF; cdr3_nt: TGTGCCAGCAGCTCGAGGAGCGGGAGTGAAAATGAGCAGTTCTTC
v_call: TRBV30; d_call: NA; j_call: TRBJ2-3; cdr3_aa: CAWERTDTQYF; cdr3_nt: TGTGCCTGGGAACGCACAGATACGCAGTATTTT